Each of the 26 T cell receptor beta chains below was sequenced from the same sample in a study of T cell responses to AZD1222 COVID-19 vaccine. This table comes from immunoSEQ multiplex PCR, and its TCRdb copy is limited to in-frame clones, with some not included. The data show some 130,000 clones, 84% seen once. The source material was peripheral blood, sampled on day 0 of AZD1222 vaccination. The receptor source for this set is an adult in good health.

CDR3 nucleotide sequence: TGTGCCATCAGTGACCCGGGGGGTTCAGAGACCCAGTACTTC. This translates into CAISDPGGSETQYF. The chain recombines TRBV10-3 with TRBJ2-5; 7 bases align to TRBD2. Trimming took 3 bases from V and 4 from J; bases not matched to a gene: 5. The germline V gene has CDR1 ENHRY and CDR2 SYGVKD. This CDR3 comprises 14 residues.

The chain recombines TRBV2 with TRBJ1-1; no definite D call. The CDR3 loop spans 13 amino acids. Germline values: CDR1 SNHLY, CDR2 FYNNEI. V dropped 0 bases and J dropped 2 bases, with 4 bases sitting between them. The CDR3 is CASSEAGNTEAFF. The CDR3 DNA sequence: TGTGCCAGCAGTGAAGCCGGAAACACTGAAGCTTTCTTT.

The chain has TRBV19 and TRBJ1-2; D is unresolved. CDR1 and CDR2 (germline): LNHDA, SQIVND (reference sequence). Trimming left V 6 bases short and J 6 bases short, with 8 bases between. This CDR3 is built from 11 residues. Here the CDR3 DNA reads TGTGCCAGTAGAGGTCAGGATGGCTACACCTTC. Its translation is CASRGQDGYTF. Together with reference TRBV19 and TRBJ1-2, the CDR3 gives the full variable domain: DGGITQSPKYLFRKEGQNVTLSCEQNLNHDAMYWYRQDPGQGLRLIYYSQIVNDFQKGDIAEGYSVSREKKESFPLTVTSAQKNPTAFYLCASRGQDGYTFGSGTRLTVV.

This chain connects TRBV7-9 to TRBJ1-2; TRBD1 matches at 7 bases. The V gene end was trimmed by 1 base and the J gene end by 1 base; junction bases not matched to a gene: 9. The germline V gene has CDR1 SEHNR and CDR2 FQNEAQ (reference sequence). CDR3 size: 17 residues. In nucleotides, the CDR3 is TGTGCCAGCAGCTTAGGGGGGTCCGGACAGGTTAACTATGGCTACACCTTC. Translated: CASSLGGSGQVNYGYTF. Together with reference TRBV7-9 and TRBJ1-2, the CDR3 gives the full variable domain: DTGVSQNPRHKITKRGQNVTFRCDPISEHNRLYWYRQTLGQGPEFLTYFQNEAQLEKSRLLSDRFSAERPKGSFSTLEIQRTEQGDSAMYLCASSLGGSGQVNYGYTFGSGTRLTVV.

The V gene is TRBV28, the J gene TRBJ1-2; D remains unclear. This CDR3 has 12 amino acids. Between the trimmed V and J ends, which lost 7 bases and 4 bases, there was a span of 10 bases. Germline-derived CDR1 and CDR2 are MDHEN and SYDVKM. The CDR3 loop is CASTPAGYGYTF. CDR3 in DNA: TGTGCCAGCACCCCTGCTGGCTATGGCTACACCTTC.

V is TRBV7-9 and J is TRBJ1-2; D not certain. Germline V gives CDR1 SEHNR, CDR2 FQNEAQ (reference sequence). This CDR3 is 12 amino acids long. The germline V and J ends were trimmed by 8 bases and 7 bases, with 14 bases remaining between them. The CDR3 DNA reads as TGTGCCAGCTCCCTAGGTACGGGTGGCTACACCTTC. Its translation is CASSLGTGGYTF.

This clone was seen only a few times. The chain couples TRBV30 to TRBJ1-1; D perhaps matches TRBD1 (6 bases). Looked up from germline, CDR1 is GTSNPN and CDR2 is SVGIG (reference sequence). The CDR3 is 14 residues long. V shed 8 bases and J shed 5 bases, with 21 bases lying between them. In nucleotides, the CDR3 is TGTGCCGGAGGGGGGCGCGGAAGAAGAACTGAAGCTTTCTTT. Translated, it gives CAGGGRGRRTEAFF.

The chain employs TRBV9 and TRBJ1-6, with D maybe TRBD1 (5 bases). The CDR3 length is 17 residues. Germline CDR1 and CDR2: SGDLS and YYNGEE. The V end lost 0 bases, the J end lost 6 bases, and 16 bases lay between the germline ends. DNA for the CDR3: TGTGCCAGCAGCGTAGGGGCTCCGGGACGGACTAATTCACCCCTCCACTTT. It encodes CASSVGAPGRTNSPLHF.

This chain joins TRBV28 and TRBJ1-1; possibly TRBD1 for D (6 bases). The CDR3 covers 14 residues. Germline V lookup: CDR1 MDHEN, CDR2 SYDVKM. Trimming stripped 5 bases from V and 7 bases from J, with 17 bases between. The DNA of the CDR3 is TGTGCCAGCAGTCGCAGCGGGGGGCGGGGTGAAGCTTTCTTT. Residues: CASSRSGGRGEAFF.

The rearrangement uses TRBV5-4 and TRBJ1-1; no clear D. The V gene lost 5 bases and the J gene lost 2 bases, with 10 bases spanning the gap. This CDR3 is built from 13 residues. CDR1 and CDR2 (germline): SGHNT, YYREEE (reference sequence). CDR3 amino acids: CASREQINTEAFF. The CDR3 nucleotides read TGTGCCAGCAGGGAACAAATAAACACTGAAGCTTTCTTT.

This clone turned up a few times. The chain joins TRBV30 to TRBJ1-2; weak D call: TRBD1 (5 bases). V dropped 2 bases and J dropped 4 bases, with 8 bases sitting between them. The germline CDR1 and CDR2 sequences are GTSNPN and SVGIG (reference sequence). CDR3 size: 12 residues. CDR3 DNA: TGTGCCTGGAGTCCTGGGGGCTATGGCTACACCTTC. Encoded protein: CAWSPGGYGYTF.

This sequence joins TRBV19 and TRBJ1-1; no firm D call. Trimming pared 8 bases from V and 1 base from J, leaving 11 bases between. CDR1 LNHDA and CDR2 SQIVND come from the germline V gene (reference sequence). This CDR3 has 13 amino acids. CDR3 nucleotide sequence: TGTGCCAGTTCCAATGAAAGGAACACTGAAGCTTTCTTT. As protein: CASSNERNTEAFF.

The rearrangement uses TRBV28 and TRBJ2-3; TRBD2 might be the D (5 bases). This CDR3 is built from 17 residues. Germline CDR1 MDHEN, CDR2 SYDVKM. Trimming took 5 bases from V and 0 from J, leaving 18 bases between them. CDR3 amino acids: CASSRPSRGLSTDTQYF. CDR3 sequence (DNA): TGTGCCAGCAGTCGCCCAAGCCGGGGATTAAGCACAGATACGCAGTATTTT. The full variable domain, in which reference TRBV28 and TRBJ2-3 provide the parts outside the CDR3, is DVKVTQSSRYLVKRTGEKVFLECVQDMDHENMFWYRQDPGLGLRLIYFSYDVKMKEKGDIPEGYSVSREKKERFSLILESASTNQTSMYLCASSRPSRGLSTDTQYFGPGTRLTVL.

This clone was detected a few times. The chain uses TRBV5-1 and TRBJ2-5; D is ambiguous. Trimming removed 3 bases at V and 5 bases at J, with 14 bases between. CDR1 SGHRS and CDR2 YFSETQ come from the germline V gene. This CDR3 spans 14 amino acids. CDR3 nucleotide sequence: TGCGCCAGCAGCTCCGGCAGTGGTCGGGAGACCCAGTACTTC. It codes for CASSSGSGRETQYF. Using reference TRBV5-1 and TRBJ2-5 for the parts outside the CDR3, the full variable domain is KAGVTQTPRYLIKTRGQQVTLSCSPISGHRSVSWYQQTPGQGLQFLFEYFSETQRNKGNFPGRFSGRQFSNSRSEMNVSTLELGDSALYLCASSSGSGRETQYFGPGTRLLVL.

The chain joins TRBV30 to TRBJ1-4; D not resolved. Trimming stripped 0 bases from V and 8 bases from J, with 13 bases between. CDR1 is GTSNPN and CDR2 is SVGIG in the germline V gene (reference sequence). CDR3 size: 14 residues. The chain's CDR3 is CAWSVNLRVEKLFF. For the CDR3, the DNA is TGTGCCTGGAGTGTAAATTTGAGAGTCGAAAAACTGTTTTTT.

The chain joins TRBV19 to TRBJ2-3, with 9 positions matching TRBD1. V shed 5 bases and J 3 bases; nucleotides not matched to a gene: 9. This CDR3 comprises 16 residues. Germline V gene lookup returns CDR1 LNHDA and CDR2 SQIVND (reference sequence). In DNA form, the CDR3 reads TGTGCCAGTAGTTTAATCGGACAGGGGTCAACAGATACGCAGTATTTT. Translating it yields CASSLIGQGSTDTQYF.

This clone has just a few counts. The chain carries TRBV6-5 and TRBJ1-2, with 7 positions matching TRBD1. The CDR3 consists of 14 residues. Trimming cost V 7 bases and J 3 bases; bases outside gene matches: 8. Germline-derived CDR1 and CDR2 are MNHEY and SVGAGI. CDR3 DNA: TGTGCCAGCAACACGGACAGGCAAGACTATGGCTACACCTTC. Its translation: CASNTDRQDYGYTF.

This rearrangement joins TRBV20-1 to TRBJ1-2, with D unresolved. CDR3 size: 11 residues. V was trimmed by 0 bases and J by 3 bases, leaving 2 bases between them. The germline gives CDR1 DFQATT, CDR2 SNEGSKA (reference sequence). CDR3 sequence (DNA): TGCAGTGCTAGAGAAGACTATGGCTACACCTTC. It encodes CSAREDYGYTF.

This rearrangement joins TRBV28 to TRBJ1-5; D may be TRBD1 (5 bases). There are 14 residues in the CDR3. Between the trimmed V and J ends, which lost 10 bases and 4 bases, there was a span of 17 bases. In germline, CDR1 is MDHEN, CDR2 SYDVKM. The CDR3, as DNA: TGTGCCACCAATCTCGGAAGGGGTAATCAGCCCCAGCATTTT. It encodes CATNLGRGNQPQHF.

Worth noting for this clone: This CDR3 is also generated by other DNA sequences in the sample. This sequence joins TRBV5-1 and TRBJ1-3, with D unresolved. The CDR3 runs to 17 residues. Per the germline V gene, CDR1 is SGHRS and CDR2 is YFSETQ. V lost 0 bases and J 1 base, leaving 14 bases between the germline ends. The CDR3 reads CASSLGSGRGSGNTIYF. CDR3 nucleotide sequence: TGCGCCAGCAGCTTGGGTTCGGGGAGAGGGTCTGGAAACACCATATATTTT.

The chain has TRBV19 and TRBJ2-4; possible D gene TRBD1, 6 bases. V gave up 6 bases and J gave up 0 bases, with 9 bases separating them. CDR1 and CDR2 (germline): LNHDA, SQIVND (reference sequence). This CDR3 has 14 residues. As DNA, the CDR3 is TGTGCCAGTAGCCTACAGGGAGCCAAAAACATTCAGTACTTC. Protein: CASSLQGAKNIQYF.

This chain uses TRBV25-1 with TRBJ1-1, with D unresolved. Trimming took 4 bases from V and 5 from J, leaving 5 bases between them. The CDR3 sequence is 11 residues long. The germline V gene encodes CDR1 MGHDK and CDR2 SYGVNS. This chain's CDR3 is CASSAGTEAFF. CDR3 nucleotide sequence: TGTGCCAGCAGTGCTGGGACTGAAGCTTTCTTT.

The chain links TRBV6-5 to TRBJ1-5; 8 bases align to TRBD1. The CDR3 consists of 15 residues. Germline loops: CDR1 MNHEY, CDR2 SVGAGI. J gave up 4 bases and V 6 bases, and 8 bases lay outside the gene matches. The CDR3 protein is CASRGGTGQNQPQHF. For the CDR3, the DNA is TGTGCCAGCAGAGGGGGGACAGGACAAAATCAGCCCCAGCATTTT.

The chain is built from TRBV9 and TRBJ2-2, with D tentatively TRBD2 (5 bases). Germline lookup yields CDR1 SGDLS and CDR2 YYNGEE. Trimming shortened V by 2 bases and J by 3 bases, and 14 bases separated the two germline ends. The length of the CDR3 is 16 residues. The CDR3 DNA is TGTGCCAGCAGCGTGGGTGGACTTCCCCACACCGGGGAGCTGTTTTTT. Its translation is CASSVGGLPHTGELFF.

J is TRBJ1-2 and V is TRBV5-1; maybe TRBD1 (5 bases). Germline CDR1 and CDR2: SGHRS and YFSETQ. Deletions cut 3 bases from V and 7 bases from J, with 16 bases between. The CDR3 totals 14 residues. CDR3 in amino acids: CASSWTTSGFGYTF. Written as DNA, the CDR3 is TGCGCCAGCAGCTGGACTACTTCAGGGTTTGGCTACACCTTC.

The chain employs TRBV5-4 and TRBJ1-4; 7 bases agree with TRBD1. J gave up 0 bases and V 2 bases, and 10 bases lay outside the gene matches. This CDR3 has 18 amino acids. CDR1 and CDR2 (germline): SGHNT, YYREEE (reference sequence). CDR3 protein: CASSFGGGAFATNEKLFF. Written as DNA, the CDR3 is TGTGCCAGCAGCTTCGGAGGGGGCGCATTTGCAACTAATGAAAAACTGTTTTTT.